Listed here are 8 T cell receptor beta chains from one sample, sequenced in a study of shared clonotypes between healthy human individuals. Sequencing was performed with immunoSEQ multiplex PCR; in TCRdb, only in-frame clones are kept and a portion is missing. This table has 1.6 million or so clones, around 98.5% appearing once. The sample was naive CD4+ T cells sorted from blood. This sample's subset: CD45RA+ positively selected. These receptor sequences come from a young man in good health.

The chain couples TRBV5-1 to TRBJ2-5, with 7 bases fitting TRBD1. CDR3 length: 15 residues. V shed 0 bases and J 4 bases; nucleotides not matched to a gene: 6. Germline V gene lookup returns CDR1 SGHRS and CDR2 YFSETQ. The CDR3 loop is CASSLGPAGGETQYF. The CDR3 region has the DNA TGCGCCAGCAGCTTGGGACCGGCAGGGGGAGAGACCCAGTACTTC.

Written as DNA, the CDR3 is TGTGCCAGCAGAACCGGGGACAGGACTGACGGGGAGCTGTTTTTT. This translates into CASRTGDRTDGELFF. The rearrangement joins TRBV7-3 to TRBJ2-2, with 8 positions matching TRBD1. Germline V lookup: CDR1 SGHTA, CDR2 FQGTGA. The CDR3 has 15 amino acids. The J segment lost 7 bases and the V segment lost 6 bases, leaving 10 bases of the junction unmatched. The full variable domain, in which reference TRBV7-3 and TRBJ2-2 provide the parts outside the CDR3, is GAGVSQTPSNKVTEKGKYVELRCDPISGHTALYWYRQSLGQGPEFLIYFQGTGAADDSGLPNDRFFAVRPEGSVSTLKIQRTERGDSAVYLCASRTGDRTDGELFFGEGSRLTVL.

The chain combines TRBV10-2 with TRBJ2-7; tentative D call: TRBD2 (5 bases). CDR1 and CDR2 from the germline V gene are WSHSY and SAAADI. CDR3 size: 12 residues. V dropped 8 bases and J dropped 3 bases, with 11 bases sitting between them. CDR3 DNA: TGCGCCAGCTCCGGGGAAAACTACGAGCAGTACTTC. Translated, it gives CASSGENYEQYF.

V usage is TRBV5-4 and J usage is TRBJ2-5; no clear D. CDR1 is SGHNT, CDR2 YYREEE, per germline (reference sequence). Trimming took 3 bases from V and 1 from J, leaving 7 bases between them. The CDR3 spans 13 residues. Written as DNA, the CDR3 is TGTGCCAGCAGCTCAGTATCCCAAGAGACCCAGTACTTC. Its translation: CASSSVSQETQYF.

The CDR3 nucleotides are TGTGCCAGCGGACCCCCGGGACAAGGACTAGGCCAGTACTTC. Encoded protein: CASGPPGQGLGQYF. The genes are TRBV27 and TRBJ2-5, with a weak D call TRBD2 (7 bases). V lost 8 bases to trimming and J lost 10 bases, with 23 bases between them. CDR1 is MNHEY, CDR2 SMNVEV, per germline (reference sequence). This CDR3 has 14 amino acids.

This sequence joins TRBV11-2 and TRBJ2-3; maybe TRBD1 (6 bases). The CDR3 consists of 16 residues. The V gene's germline CDR1 is SGHAT and CDR2 FQNNGV. The V end lost 5 bases, the J end lost 5 bases, and 20 bases lay between the germline ends. CDR3 sequence: CASSTARLQGGDTQYF. The CDR3 nucleotides read TGTGCCAGCAGCACAGCTAGGCTACAAGGGGGAGATACGCAGTATTTT.

Here the CDR3 DNA reads TGCGCCAGCAGCTTGGTCGGGGCGGGAGAAGAGACCCAGTACTTC. As protein: CASSLVGAGEETQYF. The chain uses TRBV5-1 and TRBJ2-5; TRBD2 agrees at 7 bases. There are 15 residues in the CDR3. The ends lost 0 bases at V and 3 bases at J; junction bases unmatched: 5. Germline-derived CDR1 and CDR2 are SGHRS and YFSETQ.

J is TRBJ1-3 and V is TRBV5-4; D might be TRBD1 (5 bases). This CDR3 has 15 amino acids. The V end was cut by 10 bases, the J end by 2 bases, with 19 bases between. CDR1 SGHNT and CDR2 YYREEE come from the germline V gene (reference sequence). The CDR3, as DNA: TGTGCCGTCAATTCCCGGGACCGTACTGGAAACACCATATATTTT. It is translated as CAVNSRDRTGNTIYF.